This T cell receptor (beta chain) derives from a study of cytomegalovirus exposure and HLA in healthy donors. Notes on the study in general: Subsequent analysis found a tendency for first-cohort TCR clusters to co-occur within the 95 to 150 validation repertoires.

As to this clone: The antigen remains undetermined.

The germline V gene has CDR1 SGDLS and CDR2 YYNGEE. V lost 3 bases to trimming and J lost 9 bases, with 16 bases between them. The CDR3 spans 14 residues. It was the approximately 120-subject validation cohort, separate from the roughly 700-subject first cohort, to which the donors belonged. Libraries were prepared by immunoSEQ multiplex PCR; TCRdb keeps only in-frame clonotypes and omits some of them. Of 68,000 or so clones detected, roughly nine tenths appear once; the ten largest clones hold roughly 3.1%. This sequence joins TRBV9 and TRBJ2-1, with D tentatively TRBD2 (6 bases). Sequencing was carried out using PBMCs. This receptor was taken from a young man in good health and CMV-seronegative. The CDR3: CASSAGAPMAEQFF. The DNA of the CDR3 is TGTGCCAGCAGCGCGGGAGCTCCTATGGCTGAGCAGTTCTTC.